This record concerns one T cell receptor (beta chain) sequence. This entry belongs to a study of blood T cell repertoires in COVID-19. The overall study: Whether acute or convalescent, the COVID-19 samples came from the United States, Italy and Spain. The cDNA or gDNA used as material had been derived from T cells, B-cell-depleted T cells, or PBMCs.

The CDR3 loop spans 17 amino acids. CDR1 and CDR2 from the germline V gene are SGHNT and YYREEE (reference sequence). V shed 0 bases and J 5 bases; nucleotides not matched to a gene: 13. TCRdb's table, derived via immunoSEQ multiplex PCR, lists solely in-frame clones and lacks some. This table holds 150,000 to 200,000 clones, just under 95% found once. The sequence derives from a woman aged 50 to 65 with acute or convalescent COVID-19. This chain connects TRBV5-4 to TRBJ2-5; TRBD2 aligns across 7 bases. Sequenced sample: peripheral blood. CDR3 in amino acids: CASSLEMLGRGGETQYF. CDR3 nucleotides: TGTGCCAGCAGCTTGGAAATGTTGGGGAGGGGTGGGGAGACCCAGTACTTC.